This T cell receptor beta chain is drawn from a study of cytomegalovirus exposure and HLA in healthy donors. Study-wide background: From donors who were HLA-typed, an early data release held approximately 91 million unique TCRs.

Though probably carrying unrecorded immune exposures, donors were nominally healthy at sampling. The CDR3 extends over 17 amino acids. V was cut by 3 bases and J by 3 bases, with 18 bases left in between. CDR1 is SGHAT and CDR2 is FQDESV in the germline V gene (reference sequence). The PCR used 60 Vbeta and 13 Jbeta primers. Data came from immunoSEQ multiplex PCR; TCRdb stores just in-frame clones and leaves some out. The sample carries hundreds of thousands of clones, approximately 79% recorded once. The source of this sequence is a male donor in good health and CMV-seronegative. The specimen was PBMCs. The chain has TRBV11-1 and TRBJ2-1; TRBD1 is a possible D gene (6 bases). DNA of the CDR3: TGTGCCAGCAGCTTGTCCGGGACACGTCAACTCTACAATGAGCAGTTCTTC. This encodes CASSLSGTRQLYNEQFF.